Only a few counts were recorded for the clone carrying this TCR beta chain. Antigen unknown. The CDR3 contains 15 residues. V lost 3 bases and J 0 bases, leaving 12 bases between the germline ends. This record belongs to a study of tumor and adjacent non-tumor tissue in lung cancer. RNA was extracted from bulk tissue without any cell sorting. Donors were chemotherapy-naive, newly diagnosed lung cancer surgical patients in China, August–late 2014. Notes on the study in general: Patients with more diverse tumor TCRs had worse survival.

A modified ARM-PCR protocol with three rounds of nested PCR amplified TCRbeta. TCRdb reprocessed the multiplex PCR reads with MiXCR, giving one entry per CDR3 protein. The sample lists 220,000 or so distinct CDR3 sequences, 71% occurring once. Sequenced: lung tumor tissue. The TCR originated in a man in his sixties with non-small cell lung cancer. This sequence joins TRBV12-3 or TRBV12-4 and TRBJ2-7, with D unresolved. The CDR3 region has the DNA TGTGCCAGCAGTTTGGCCGACTTGAGCTCCTACGAGCAGTACTTC. This encodes CASSLADLSSYEQYF.